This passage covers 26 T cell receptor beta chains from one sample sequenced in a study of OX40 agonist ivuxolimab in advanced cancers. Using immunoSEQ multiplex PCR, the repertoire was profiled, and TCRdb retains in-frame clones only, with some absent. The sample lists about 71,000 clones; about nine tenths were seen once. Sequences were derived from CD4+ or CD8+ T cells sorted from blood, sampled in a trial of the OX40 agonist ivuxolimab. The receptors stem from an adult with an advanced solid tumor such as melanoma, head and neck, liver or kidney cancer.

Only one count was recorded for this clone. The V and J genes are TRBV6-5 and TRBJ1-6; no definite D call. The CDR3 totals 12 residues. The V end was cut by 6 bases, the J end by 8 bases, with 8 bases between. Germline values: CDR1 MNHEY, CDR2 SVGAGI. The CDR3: CASRLLDSPLHF. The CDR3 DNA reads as TGTGCCAGCAGACTATTAGATTCACCCCTCCACTTT.

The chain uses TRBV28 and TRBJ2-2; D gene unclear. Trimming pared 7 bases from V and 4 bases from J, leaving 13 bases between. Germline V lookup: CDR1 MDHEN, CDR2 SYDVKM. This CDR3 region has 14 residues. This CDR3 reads CASTPEMVTGELFF. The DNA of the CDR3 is TGTGCCAGCACCCCCGAGATGGTCACCGGGGAGCTGTTTTTT.

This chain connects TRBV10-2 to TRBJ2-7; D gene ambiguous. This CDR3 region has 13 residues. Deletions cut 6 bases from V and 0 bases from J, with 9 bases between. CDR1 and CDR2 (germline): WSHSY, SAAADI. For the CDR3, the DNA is TGCGCCAGCAGCCCGACGGGCTCCTACGAGCAGTACTTC. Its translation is CASSPTGSYEQYF.

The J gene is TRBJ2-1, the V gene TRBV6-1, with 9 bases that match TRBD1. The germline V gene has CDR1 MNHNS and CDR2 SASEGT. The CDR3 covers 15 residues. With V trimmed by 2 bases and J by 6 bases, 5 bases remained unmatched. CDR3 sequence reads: CASSEMMGQGNEQFF. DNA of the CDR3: TGTGCCAGCAGTGAAATGATGGGACAGGGCAATGAGCAGTTCTTC.

DNA for the CDR3: TGTGCCAGCAGTGACCGGAACACTGAAGCTTTCTTT. Residues: CASSDRNTEAFF. The V gene is TRBV25-1, the J gene TRBJ1-1; no clear D gene. In germline, CDR1 is MGHDK, CDR2 SYGVNS. This CDR3 comprises 12 residues. The V end was cut by 3 bases, the J end by 1 base, with 3 bases between.

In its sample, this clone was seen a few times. The CDR3 nucleotides read TGTGCCAGCAGTGAAGAGGGTAGCGGGACAGATACGCAGTATTTT. Protein sequence: CASSEEGSGTDTQYF. V gene TRBV6-4 combines with J gene TRBJ2-3; 7 bases fit TRBD2. The ends lost 3 bases at V and 3 bases at J; junction bases unmatched: 6. Germline V gene sequence: CDR1 MRHNA, CDR2 SNTAGT. The CDR3 has 15 residues.

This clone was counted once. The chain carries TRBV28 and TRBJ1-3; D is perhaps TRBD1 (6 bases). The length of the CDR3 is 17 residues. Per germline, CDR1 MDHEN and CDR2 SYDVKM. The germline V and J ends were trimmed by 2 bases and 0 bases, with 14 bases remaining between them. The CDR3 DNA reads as TGTGCCAGCAGTTTAGAGGCAGGGGCCAGCTCTGGAAACACCATATATTTT. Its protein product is CASSLEAGASSGNTIYF.

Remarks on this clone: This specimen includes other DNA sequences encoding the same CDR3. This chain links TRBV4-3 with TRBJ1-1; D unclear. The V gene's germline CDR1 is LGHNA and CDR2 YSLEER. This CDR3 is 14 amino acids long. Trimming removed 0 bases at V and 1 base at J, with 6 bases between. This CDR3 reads CASSQDRQNTEAFF. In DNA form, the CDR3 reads TGCGCCAGCAGCCAAGATAGGCAGAACACTGAAGCTTTCTTT.

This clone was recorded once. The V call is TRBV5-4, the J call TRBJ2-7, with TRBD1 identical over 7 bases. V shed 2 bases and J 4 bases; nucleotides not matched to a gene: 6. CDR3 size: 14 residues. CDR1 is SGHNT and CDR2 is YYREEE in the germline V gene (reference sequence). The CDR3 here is CASSFGTEFYEQYF. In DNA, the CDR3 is TGTGCCAGCAGCTTTGGGACAGAGTTTTACGAGCAGTACTTC.

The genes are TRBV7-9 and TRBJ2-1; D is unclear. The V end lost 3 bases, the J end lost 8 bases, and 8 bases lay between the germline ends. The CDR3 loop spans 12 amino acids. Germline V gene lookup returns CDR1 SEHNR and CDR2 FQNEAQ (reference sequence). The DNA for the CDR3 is TGTGCCAGCAGCTTGGCTCCACATGAGCAGTTCTTC. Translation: CASSLAPHEQFF. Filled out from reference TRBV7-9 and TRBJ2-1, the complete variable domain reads DTGVSQNPRHKITKRGQNVTFRCDPISEHNRLYWYRQTLGQGPEFLTYFQNEAQLEKSRLLSDRFSAERPKGSFSTLEIQRTEQGDSAMYLCASSLAPHEQFFGPGTRLTVL.

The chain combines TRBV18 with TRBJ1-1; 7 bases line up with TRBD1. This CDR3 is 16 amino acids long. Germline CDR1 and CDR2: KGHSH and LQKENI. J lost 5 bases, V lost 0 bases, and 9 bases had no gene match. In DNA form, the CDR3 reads TGTGCCAGCTCACCACCGGGGGGACAGTTGATAACTGAAGCTTTCTTT. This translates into CASSPPGGQLITEAFF.

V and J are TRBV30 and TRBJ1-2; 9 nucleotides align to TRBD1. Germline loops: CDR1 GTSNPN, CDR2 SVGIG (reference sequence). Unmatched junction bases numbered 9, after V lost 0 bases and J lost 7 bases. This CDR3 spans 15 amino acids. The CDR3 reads CAWSVHLGTGSGYTF. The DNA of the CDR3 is TGTGCCTGGAGTGTACATCTGGGGACAGGGAGTGGCTACACCTTC.

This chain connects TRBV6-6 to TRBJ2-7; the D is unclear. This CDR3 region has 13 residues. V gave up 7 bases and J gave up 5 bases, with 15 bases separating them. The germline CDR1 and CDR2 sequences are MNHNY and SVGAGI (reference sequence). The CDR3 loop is CASIRSGSNEQYF. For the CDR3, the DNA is TGTGCCAGCATTAGGAGTGGGTCTAACGAGCAGTACTTC.

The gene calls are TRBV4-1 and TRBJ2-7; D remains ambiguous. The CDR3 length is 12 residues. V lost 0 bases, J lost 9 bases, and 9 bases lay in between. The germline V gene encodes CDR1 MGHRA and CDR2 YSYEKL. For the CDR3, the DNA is TGCGCCAGCAGCCAAGACAAAGGGTTGCAGTACTTC. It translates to CASSQDKGLQYF.

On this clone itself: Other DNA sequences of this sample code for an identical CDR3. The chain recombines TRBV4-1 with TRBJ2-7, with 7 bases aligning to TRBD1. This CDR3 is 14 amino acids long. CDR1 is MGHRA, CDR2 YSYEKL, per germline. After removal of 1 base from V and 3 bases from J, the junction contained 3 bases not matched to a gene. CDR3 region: CASSQGQGYYEQYF. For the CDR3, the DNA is TGCGCCAGCAGCCAAGGACAGGGATACTACGAGCAGTACTTC.

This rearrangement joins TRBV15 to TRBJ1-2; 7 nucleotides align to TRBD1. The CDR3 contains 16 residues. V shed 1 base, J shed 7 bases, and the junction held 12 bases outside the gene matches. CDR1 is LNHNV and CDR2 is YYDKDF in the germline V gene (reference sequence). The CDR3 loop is CATSRVPGQSVGGYTF. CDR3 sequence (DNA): TGTGCCACCAGCAGAGTACCGGGACAGAGCGTGGGTGGCTACACCTTC.

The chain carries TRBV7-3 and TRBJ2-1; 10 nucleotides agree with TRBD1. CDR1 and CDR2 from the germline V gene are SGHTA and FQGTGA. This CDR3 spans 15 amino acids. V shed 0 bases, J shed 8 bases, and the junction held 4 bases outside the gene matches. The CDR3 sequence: CASSLTGGTGDEQFF. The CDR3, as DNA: TGTGCCAGCAGCTTAACAGGCGGGACAGGGGATGAGCAGTTCTTC. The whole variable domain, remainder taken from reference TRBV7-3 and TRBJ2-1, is GAGVSQTPSNKVTEKGKYVELRCDPISGHTALYWYRQSLGQGPEFLIYFQGTGAADDSGLPNDRFFAVRPEGSVSTLKIQRTERGDSAVYLCASSLTGGTGDEQFFGPGTRLTVL.

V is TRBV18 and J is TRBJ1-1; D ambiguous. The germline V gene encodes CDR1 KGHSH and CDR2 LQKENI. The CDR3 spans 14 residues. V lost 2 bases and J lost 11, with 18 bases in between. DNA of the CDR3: TGTGCCAGCTCACCAGCCACCTCAACAGAAGAGGCTTTCTTT. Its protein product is CASSPATSTEEAFF.

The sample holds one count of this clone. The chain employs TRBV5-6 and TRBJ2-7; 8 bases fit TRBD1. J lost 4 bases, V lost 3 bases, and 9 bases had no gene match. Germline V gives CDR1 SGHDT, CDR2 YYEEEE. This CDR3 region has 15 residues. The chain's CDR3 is CASSSRTGTIYEQYF. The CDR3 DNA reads TGTGCCAGCAGCTCCCGGACAGGGACCATATACGAGCAGTACTTC. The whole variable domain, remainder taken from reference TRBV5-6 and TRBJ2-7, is DAGVTQSPTHLIKTRGQQVTLRCSPKSGHDTVSWYQQALGQGPQFIFQYYEEEERQRGNFPDRFSGHQFPNYSSELNVNALLLGDSALYLCASSSRTGTIYEQYFGPGTRLTVT.

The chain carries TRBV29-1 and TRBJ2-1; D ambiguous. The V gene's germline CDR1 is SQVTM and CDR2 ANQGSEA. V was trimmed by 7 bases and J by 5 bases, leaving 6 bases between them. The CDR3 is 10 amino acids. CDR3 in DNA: TGCAGCGCTATGCACAATGAGCAGTTCTTC. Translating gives CSAMHNEQFF.

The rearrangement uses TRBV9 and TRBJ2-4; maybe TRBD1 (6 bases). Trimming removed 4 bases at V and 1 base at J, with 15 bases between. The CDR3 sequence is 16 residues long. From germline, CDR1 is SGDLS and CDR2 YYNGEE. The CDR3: CASSPGQSTAKNIQYF. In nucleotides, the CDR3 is TGTGCCAGCAGCCCCGGACAGTCTACGGCCAAAAACATTCAGTACTTC.

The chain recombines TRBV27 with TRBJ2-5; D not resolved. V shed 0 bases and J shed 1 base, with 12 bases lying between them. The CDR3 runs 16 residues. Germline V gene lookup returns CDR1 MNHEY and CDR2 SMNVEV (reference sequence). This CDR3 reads CASSLSPGSGQETQYF. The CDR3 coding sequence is TGTGCCAGCAGTTTATCCCCTGGTTCGGGCCAAGAGACCCAGTACTTC.

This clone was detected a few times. The DNA for the CDR3 is TGCGCCAGCAGCCAAGATCCAGCGGGAGGTGGGGAGCAGTTCTTC. This codes for CASSQDPAGGGEQFF. J is TRBJ2-1 and V is TRBV4-1; TRBD2 aligns across 9 bases. CDR1 is MGHRA, CDR2 YSYEKL, per germline. This CDR3 region has 15 residues. The J segment lost 10 bases and the V segment lost 0 bases, leaving 7 bases of the junction unmatched.

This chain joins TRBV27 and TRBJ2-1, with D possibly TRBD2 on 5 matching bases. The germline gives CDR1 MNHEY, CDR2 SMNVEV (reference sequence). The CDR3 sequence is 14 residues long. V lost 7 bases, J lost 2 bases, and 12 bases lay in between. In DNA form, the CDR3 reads TGTGCCAGCATGGACGAGGGAGCCTACAATGAGCAGTTCTTC. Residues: CASMDEGAYNEQFF.

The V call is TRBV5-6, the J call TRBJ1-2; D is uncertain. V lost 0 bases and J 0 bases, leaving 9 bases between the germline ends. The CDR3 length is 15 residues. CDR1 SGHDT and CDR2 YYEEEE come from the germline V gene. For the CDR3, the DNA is TGTGCCAGCAGCTTGGTGCAAGAAACTAACTATGGCTACACCTTC. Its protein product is CASSLVQETNYGYTF.

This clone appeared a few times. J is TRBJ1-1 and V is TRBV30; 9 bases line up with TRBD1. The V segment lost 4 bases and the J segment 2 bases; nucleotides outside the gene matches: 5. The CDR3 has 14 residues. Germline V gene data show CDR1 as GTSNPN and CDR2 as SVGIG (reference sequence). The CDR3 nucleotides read TGTGCCTGGACCCCGGGACAGGGCAACACTGAAGCTTTCTTT. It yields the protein CAWTPGQGNTEAFF. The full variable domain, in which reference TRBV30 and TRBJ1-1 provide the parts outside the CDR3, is SQTIHQWPATLVQPVGSPLSLECTVEGTSNPNLYWYRQAAGRGLQLLFYSVGIGQISSEVPQNLSASRPQDRQFILSSKKLLLSDSGFYLCAWTPGQGNTEAFFGQGTRLTVV.